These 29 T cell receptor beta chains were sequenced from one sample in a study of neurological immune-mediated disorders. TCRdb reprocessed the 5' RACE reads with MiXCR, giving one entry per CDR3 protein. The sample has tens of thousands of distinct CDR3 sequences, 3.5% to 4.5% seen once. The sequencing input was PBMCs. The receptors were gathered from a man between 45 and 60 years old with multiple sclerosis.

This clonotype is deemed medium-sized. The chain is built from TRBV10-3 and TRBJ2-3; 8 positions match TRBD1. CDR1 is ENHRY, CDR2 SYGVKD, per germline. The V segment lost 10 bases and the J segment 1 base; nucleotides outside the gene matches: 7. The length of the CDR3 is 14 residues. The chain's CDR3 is CATDRGGGTDTQYF. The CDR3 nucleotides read TGTGCCACAGACAGGGGTGGGGGCACAGATACGCAGTATTTT.

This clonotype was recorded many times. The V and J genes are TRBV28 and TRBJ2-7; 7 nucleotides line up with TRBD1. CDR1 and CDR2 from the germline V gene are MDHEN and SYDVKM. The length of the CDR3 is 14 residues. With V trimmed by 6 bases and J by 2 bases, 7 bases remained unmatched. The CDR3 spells CASRPSGTAYEQYV. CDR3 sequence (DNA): TGTGCCAGCAGGCCGTCCGGGACAGCCTACGAGCAGTACGTC.

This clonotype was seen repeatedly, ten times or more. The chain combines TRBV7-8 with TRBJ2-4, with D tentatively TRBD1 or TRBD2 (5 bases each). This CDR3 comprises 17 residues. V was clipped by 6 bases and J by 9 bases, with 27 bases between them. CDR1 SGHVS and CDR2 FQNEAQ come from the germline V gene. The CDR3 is CASRLDSSNRRSGIQYF. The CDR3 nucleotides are TGTGCCAGCAGACTAGACTCGTCTAACAGGAGAAGCGGCATTCAGTACTTC.

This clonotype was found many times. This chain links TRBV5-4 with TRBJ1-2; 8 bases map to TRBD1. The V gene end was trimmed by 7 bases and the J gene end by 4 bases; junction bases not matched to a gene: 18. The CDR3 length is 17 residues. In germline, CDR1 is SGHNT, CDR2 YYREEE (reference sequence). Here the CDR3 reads CASWSTKPGQELYGYTF. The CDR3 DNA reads TGTGCCAGCTGGTCGACGAAGCCGGGACAGGAACTCTATGGCTACACCTTC. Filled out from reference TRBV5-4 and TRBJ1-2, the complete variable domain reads ETGVTQSPTHLIKTRGQQVTLRCSSQSGHNTVSWYQQALGQGPQFIFQYYREEENGRGNFPPRFSGLQFPNYSSELNVNALELDDSALYLCASWSTKPGQELYGYTFGSGTRLTVV.

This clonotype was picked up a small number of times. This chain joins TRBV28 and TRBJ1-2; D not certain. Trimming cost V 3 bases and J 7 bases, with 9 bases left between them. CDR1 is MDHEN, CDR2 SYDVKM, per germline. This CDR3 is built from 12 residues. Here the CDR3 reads CASSFLSSGYTF. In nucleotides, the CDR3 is TGTGCCAGCAGTTTTCTTTCGAGTGGCTACACCTTC.

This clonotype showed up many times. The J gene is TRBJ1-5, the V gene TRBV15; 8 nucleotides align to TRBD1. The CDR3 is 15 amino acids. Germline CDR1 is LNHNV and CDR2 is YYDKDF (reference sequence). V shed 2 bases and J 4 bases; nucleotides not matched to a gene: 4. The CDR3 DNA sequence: TGTGCCACCAGCAGATACAGGGGGGGGAATCAGCCCCAGCATTTT. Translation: CATSRYRGGNQPQHF.

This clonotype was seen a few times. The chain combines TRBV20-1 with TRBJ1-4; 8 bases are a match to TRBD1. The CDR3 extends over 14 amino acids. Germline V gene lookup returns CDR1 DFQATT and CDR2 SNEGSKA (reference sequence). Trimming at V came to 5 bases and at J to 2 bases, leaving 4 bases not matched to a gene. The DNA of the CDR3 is TGCAGTGCTCCGAGGACAGGGACTAATGAAAAACTGTTTTTT. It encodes CSAPRTGTNEKLFF.

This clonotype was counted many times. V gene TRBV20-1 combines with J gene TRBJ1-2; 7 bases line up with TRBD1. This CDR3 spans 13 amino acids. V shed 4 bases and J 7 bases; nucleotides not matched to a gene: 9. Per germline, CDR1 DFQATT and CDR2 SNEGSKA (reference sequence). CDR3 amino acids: CSATPQGVGGYTF. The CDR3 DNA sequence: TGCAGTGCTACACCCCAGGGGGTCGGTGGCTACACCTTC.

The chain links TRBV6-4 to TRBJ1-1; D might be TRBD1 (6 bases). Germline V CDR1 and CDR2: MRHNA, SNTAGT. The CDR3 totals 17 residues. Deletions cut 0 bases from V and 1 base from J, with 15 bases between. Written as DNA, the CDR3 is TGTGCCAGCAGTGACTCCGGGGCGGGGGGGCGGAACACTGAAGCTTTCTTT. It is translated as CASSDSGAGGRNTEAFF.

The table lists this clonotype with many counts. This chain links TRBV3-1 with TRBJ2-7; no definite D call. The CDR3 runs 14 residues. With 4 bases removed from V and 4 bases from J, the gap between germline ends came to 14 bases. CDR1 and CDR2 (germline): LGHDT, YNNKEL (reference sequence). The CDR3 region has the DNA TGTGCCAGCAGCCCGAGCCCCGGGTGGTACGAGCAGTACGTC. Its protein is CASSPSPGWYEQYV.

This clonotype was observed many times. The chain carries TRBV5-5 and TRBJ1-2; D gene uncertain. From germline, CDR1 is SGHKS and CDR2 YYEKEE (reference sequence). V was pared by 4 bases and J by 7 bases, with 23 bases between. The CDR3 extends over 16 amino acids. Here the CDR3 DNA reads TGTGCCAGCAGCCAAACGCGGACGGGCGTGGTGGGTGGCTACACCTTC. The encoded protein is CASSQTRTGVVGGYTF.

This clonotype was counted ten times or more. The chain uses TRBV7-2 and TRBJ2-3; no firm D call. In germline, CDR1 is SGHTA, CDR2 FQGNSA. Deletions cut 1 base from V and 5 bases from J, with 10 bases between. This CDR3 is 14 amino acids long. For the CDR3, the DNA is TGTGCCAGCAGCTTAGGAGGTGCGATAGATACGCAGTATTTT. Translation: CASSLGGAIDTQYF.

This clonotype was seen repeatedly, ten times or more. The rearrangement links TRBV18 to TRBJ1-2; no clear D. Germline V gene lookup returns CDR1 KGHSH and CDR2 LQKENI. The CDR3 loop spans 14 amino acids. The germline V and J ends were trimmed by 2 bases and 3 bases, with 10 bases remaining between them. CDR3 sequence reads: CASSPSPGDYGYTF. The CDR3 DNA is TGTGCCAGCTCACCATCTCCGGGTGACTATGGCTACACCTTC.

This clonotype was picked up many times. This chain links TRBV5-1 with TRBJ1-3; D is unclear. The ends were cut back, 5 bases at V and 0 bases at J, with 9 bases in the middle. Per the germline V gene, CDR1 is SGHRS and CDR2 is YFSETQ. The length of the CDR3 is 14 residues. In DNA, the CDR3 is TGCGCCAGCAGGCTAGGCGACTCTGGAAACACCATATATTTT. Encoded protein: CASRLGDSGNTIYF.

In DNA form, the CDR3 reads TGCAGTGCTAGAGATAGGGTGGACTCAGACAATGAGCAGTTCTTC. Its protein is CSARDRVDSDNEQFF. The V call is TRBV20-1, the J call TRBJ2-1, with D possibly TRBD2 on 5 matching bases. Deletions cut 0 bases from V and 5 bases from J, with 14 bases between. Germline lookup yields CDR1 DFQATT and CDR2 SNEGSKA (reference sequence). The CDR3 length is 15 residues.

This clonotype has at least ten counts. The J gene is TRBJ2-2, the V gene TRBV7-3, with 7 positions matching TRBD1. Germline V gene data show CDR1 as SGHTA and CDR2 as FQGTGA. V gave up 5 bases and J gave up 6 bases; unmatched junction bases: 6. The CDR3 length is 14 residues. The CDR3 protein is CASSPGTVPGELFF. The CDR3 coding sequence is TGTGCCAGCAGCCCCGGGACAGTACCCGGGGAGCTGTTTTTT.

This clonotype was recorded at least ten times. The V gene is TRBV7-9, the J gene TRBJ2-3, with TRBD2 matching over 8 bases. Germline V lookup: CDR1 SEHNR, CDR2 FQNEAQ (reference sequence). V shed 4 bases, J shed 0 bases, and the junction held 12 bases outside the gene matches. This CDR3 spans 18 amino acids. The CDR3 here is CASSSGGGGGLSTDTQYF. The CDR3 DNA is TGTGCCAGCAGCTCCGGTGGGGGCGGGGGGCTGAGCACAGATACGCAGTATTTT.

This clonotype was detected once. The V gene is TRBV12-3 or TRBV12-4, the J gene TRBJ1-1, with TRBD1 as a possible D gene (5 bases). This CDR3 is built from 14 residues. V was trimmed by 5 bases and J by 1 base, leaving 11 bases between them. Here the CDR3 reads CASSPRQRNTEAFF. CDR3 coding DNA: TGTGCCAGCAGTCCCCGACAGAGGAACACTGAAGCTTTCTTT.

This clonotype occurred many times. Written as DNA, the CDR3 is TGTGCCAGCAGCCTGGGACAGATTAACGAGCAGTACGTC. This translates into CASSLGQINEQYV. The chain is built from TRBV12-3 or TRBV12-4 and TRBJ2-7; TRBD1 matches 7 bases. The CDR3 loop spans 13 amino acids. With 6 bases clipped from V and 5 bases from J, the junction kept 7 bases outside the gene matches.

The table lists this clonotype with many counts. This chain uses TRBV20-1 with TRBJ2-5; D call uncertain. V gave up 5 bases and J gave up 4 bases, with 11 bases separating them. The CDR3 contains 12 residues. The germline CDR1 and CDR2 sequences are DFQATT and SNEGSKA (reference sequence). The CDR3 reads CSAALVSETQYF. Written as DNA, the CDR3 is TGCAGTGCTGCGTTGGTCTCAGAGACCCAGTACTTC.

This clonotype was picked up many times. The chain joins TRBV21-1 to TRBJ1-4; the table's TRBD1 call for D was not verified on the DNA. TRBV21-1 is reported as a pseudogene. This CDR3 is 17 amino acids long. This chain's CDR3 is CASSKDRGQGTNEKLFF. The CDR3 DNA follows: TGTGCCAGCAGCAAAGATCGGGGACAGGGAACTAATGAAAAACTGTTTTTT.

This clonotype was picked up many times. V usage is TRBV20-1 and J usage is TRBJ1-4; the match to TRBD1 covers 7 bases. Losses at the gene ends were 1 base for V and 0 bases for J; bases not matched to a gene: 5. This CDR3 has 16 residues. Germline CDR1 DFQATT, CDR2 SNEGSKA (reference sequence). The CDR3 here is CSARAYRGSTNEKLFF. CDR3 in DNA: TGCAGTGCTAGAGCATACAGGGGATCAACTAATGAAAAACTGTTTTTT.

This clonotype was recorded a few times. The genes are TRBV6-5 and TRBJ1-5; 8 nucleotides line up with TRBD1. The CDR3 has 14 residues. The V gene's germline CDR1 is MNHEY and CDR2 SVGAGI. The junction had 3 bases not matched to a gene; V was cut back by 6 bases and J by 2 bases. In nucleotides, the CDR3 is TGTGCCAGCAGCGACAGGGGAGGCAATCAGCCCCAGCATTTT. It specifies CASSDRGGNQPQHF.

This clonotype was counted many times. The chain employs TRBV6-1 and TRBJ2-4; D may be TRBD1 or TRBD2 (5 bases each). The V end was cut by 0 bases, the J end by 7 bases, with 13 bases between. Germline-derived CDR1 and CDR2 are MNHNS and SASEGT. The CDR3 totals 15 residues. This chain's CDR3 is CASSEALAGSNIQYF. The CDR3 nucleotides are TGTGCCAGCAGTGAAGCTTTGGCAGGGAGCAACATTCAGTACTTC.

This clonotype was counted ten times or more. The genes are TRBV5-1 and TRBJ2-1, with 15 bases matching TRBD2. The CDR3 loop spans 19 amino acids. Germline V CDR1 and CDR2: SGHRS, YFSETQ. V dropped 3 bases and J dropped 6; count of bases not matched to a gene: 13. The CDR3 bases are TGCGCCAGCAGCTCCCGGACTAGCGGGGGGGCGATTTTCACCAATGAGCAGTTCTTC. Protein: CASSSRTSGGAIFTNEQFF.

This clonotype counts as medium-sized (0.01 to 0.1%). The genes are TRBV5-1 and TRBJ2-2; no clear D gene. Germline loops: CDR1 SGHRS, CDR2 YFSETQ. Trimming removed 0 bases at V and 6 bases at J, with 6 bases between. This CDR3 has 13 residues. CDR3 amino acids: CASSLVVAGELFF. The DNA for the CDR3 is TGCGCCAGCAGCTTGGTAGTCGCCGGGGAGCTGTTTTTT. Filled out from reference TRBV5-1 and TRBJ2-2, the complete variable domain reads KAGVTQTPRYLIKTRGQQVTLSCSPISGHRSVSWYQQTPGQGLQFLFEYFSETQRNKGNFPGRFSGRQFSNSRSEMNVSTLELGDSALYLCASSLVVAGELFFGEGSRLTVL.

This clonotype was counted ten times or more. This CDR3 is CSAIKDGTNYGYTF. For the CDR3, the DNA is TGCAGTGCTATAAAGGACGGGACTAACTATGGCTACACCTTC. This chain joins TRBV20-1 and TRBJ1-2, with no clear D. Germline CDR1 DFQATT, CDR2 SNEGSKA (reference sequence). This CDR3 spans 14 amino acids. Trimming left V 4 bases short and J 0 bases short, with 12 bases between.

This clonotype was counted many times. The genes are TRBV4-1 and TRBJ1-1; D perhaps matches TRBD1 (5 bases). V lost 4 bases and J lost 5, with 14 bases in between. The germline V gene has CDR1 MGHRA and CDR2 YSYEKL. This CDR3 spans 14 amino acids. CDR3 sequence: CASSPLGGRTEAFF. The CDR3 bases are TGCGCCAGCAGCCCCCTCGGGGGGAGGACTGAAGCTTTCTTT.

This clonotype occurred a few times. The CDR3: CASSLDLHRGNLETQYF. CDR3 in DNA: TGCGCCAGCAGCTTGGACTTGCACAGGGGAAACTTGGAGACCCAGTACTTC. This chain links TRBV5-1 with TRBJ2-5; 7 bases map to TRBD1. Germline V lookup: CDR1 SGHRS, CDR2 YFSETQ. The J segment lost 5 bases and the V segment lost 0 bases, leaving 13 bases of the junction unmatched. The CDR3 runs to 17 residues.